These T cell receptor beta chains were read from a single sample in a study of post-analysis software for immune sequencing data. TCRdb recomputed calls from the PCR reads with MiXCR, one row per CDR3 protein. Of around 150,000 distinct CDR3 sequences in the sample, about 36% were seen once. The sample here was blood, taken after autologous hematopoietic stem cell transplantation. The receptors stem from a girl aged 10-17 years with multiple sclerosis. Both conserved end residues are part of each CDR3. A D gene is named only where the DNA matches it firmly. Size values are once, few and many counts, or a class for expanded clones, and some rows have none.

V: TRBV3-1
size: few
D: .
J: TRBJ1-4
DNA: TGTGCCAGCAGCCAAGATAGGGGCGCTAATGAAAAACTGTTTTTT
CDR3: CASSQDRGANEKLFF

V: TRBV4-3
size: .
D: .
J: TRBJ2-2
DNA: TGCGCCAGCAGCTTCCAGGGGGGGGAGCTGTTTTTT
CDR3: CASSFQGGELFF

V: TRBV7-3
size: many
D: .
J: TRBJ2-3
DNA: TGTGCCAGCAGCATACAGGGTACAGATACGCAGTATTTT
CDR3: CASSIQGTDTQYF

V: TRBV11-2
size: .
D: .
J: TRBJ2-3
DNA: TGTGCCAGCAGCTTATTGGGGTCAGGAATGGAGGGCTCAACAGATACGCAGTATTTT
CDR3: CASSLLGSGMEGSTDTQYF

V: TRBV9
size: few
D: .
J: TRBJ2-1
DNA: .
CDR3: CASSVEYRVGTGNNEQVF

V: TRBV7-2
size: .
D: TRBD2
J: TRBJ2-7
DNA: TGTGCCAGCAGCTTAGGGGAGGGTCAGCTGGAAACCCCCTACGAGCAGTACTTC
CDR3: CASSLGEGQLETPYEQYF

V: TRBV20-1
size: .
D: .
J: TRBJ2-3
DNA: TGCAGTGCTAGAGTGGGACGGAGCACAGATACGCAGTATTTT
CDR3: CSARVGRSTDTQYF

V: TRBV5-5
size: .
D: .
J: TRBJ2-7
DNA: TGTGCCAGCAGCTTGGCCGTCAGGGGAAACGAGCAGTACTTC
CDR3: CASSLAVRGNEQYF

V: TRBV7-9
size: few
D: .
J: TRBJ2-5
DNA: TGTGCCAGCAACCTGAGAGAGGGCCAAGAGACCCAGTACTTC
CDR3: CASNLREGQETQYF

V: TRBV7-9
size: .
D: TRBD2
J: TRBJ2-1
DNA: TGTGCCAGCAGTCGGTCTGGAGGGAGGGCCCACCCCCCGAACAATGAGCAGTTCTTC
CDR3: CASSRSGGRAHPPNNEQFF

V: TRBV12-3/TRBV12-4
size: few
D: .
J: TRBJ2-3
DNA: TGTGCCAGCAGTTTATCCACGCGAGGGGGGCAGTATTTT
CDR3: CASSLSTRGGQYF

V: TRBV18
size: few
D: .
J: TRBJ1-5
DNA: TGTGCCAGCTCACGGACTGACGGGCAGCCCCAGCATTTT
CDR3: CASSRTDGQPQHF

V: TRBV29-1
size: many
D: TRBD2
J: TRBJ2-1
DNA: TGCAGCGGGCGGGAGGGCGGATACAATGAGCAGTTCTTC
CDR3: CSGREGGYNEQFF

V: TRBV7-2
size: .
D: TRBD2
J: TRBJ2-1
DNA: TGTGCCAGCAGCAAAGGACTAGCGGGGGGGCTAGACAATGAGCAGTTCTTC
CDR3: CASSKGLAGGLDNEQFF

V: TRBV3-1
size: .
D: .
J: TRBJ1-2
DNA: TGTGCCAGCAGCCCCGGATGGGCAGGTTTAGACTACACCTTC
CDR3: CASSPGWAGLDYTF

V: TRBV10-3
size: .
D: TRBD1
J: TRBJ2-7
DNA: TGTGCCATCAGCGGACAGGACACTATGAGAACCCAGTACTTC
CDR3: CAISGQDTMRTQYF

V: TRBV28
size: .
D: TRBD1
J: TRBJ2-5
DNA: TGTGCCAGCAGTCGCCCCGGGACAGAAGAGACCCAGTACTTC
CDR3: CASSRPGTEETQYF

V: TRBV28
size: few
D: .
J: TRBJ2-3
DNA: TGTGCCGGCGAGGCGAAAAAACCTTGCACAGATACGCAGTATTTT
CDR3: CAGEAKKPCTDTQYF

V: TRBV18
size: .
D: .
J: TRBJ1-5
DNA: TGTGCCAGCTCACCATGGGAGACGGGGCAGCCCCAGCATTTT
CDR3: CASSPWETGQPQHF

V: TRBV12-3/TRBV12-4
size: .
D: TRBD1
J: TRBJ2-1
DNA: TGTGCCAGCAGCTTATTGGGGCCGGGACAGGGATACAATGAGCAGTTCTTC
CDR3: CASSLLGPGQGYNEQFF

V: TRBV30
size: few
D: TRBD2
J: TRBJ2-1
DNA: TGTGGCGGGAGCCTAGGAATGGGCAATGAGCAGTTCTTC
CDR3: CGGSLGMGNEQFF

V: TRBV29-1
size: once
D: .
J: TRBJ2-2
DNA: TGCAGCGTTGGTCTATCGGGAACCGGGGAGCTGTTTTTT
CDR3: CSVGLSGTGELFF

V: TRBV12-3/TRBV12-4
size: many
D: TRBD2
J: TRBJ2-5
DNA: TGTGCCAGCAGGCGGGAGGGCCCAGGGACCCAGTACTTC
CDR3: CASRREGPGTQYF

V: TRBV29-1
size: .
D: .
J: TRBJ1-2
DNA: TGCAGCGTCCCCAACCCGCGGGGCTACGGCTATGGCTACACCTTC
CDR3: CSVPNPRGYGYGYTF

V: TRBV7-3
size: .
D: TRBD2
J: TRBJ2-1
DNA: TGTGCCAGCAGCTTAAGCGGGAGCGACAATGAGCAGTTCTTC
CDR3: CASSLSGSDNEQFF

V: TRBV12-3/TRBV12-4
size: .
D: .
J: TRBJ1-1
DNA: TGTGCCAGCAGTTTACTCCCTTTAGGCCCACACAGGATAGAAGCTTTCTTT
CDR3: CASSLLPLGPHRIEAFF

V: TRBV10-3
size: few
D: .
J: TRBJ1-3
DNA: TGTGCCATCAGTGGACCAACCGGGACCGACTCTGGAAACACCATATATTTT
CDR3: CAISGPTGTDSGNTIYF

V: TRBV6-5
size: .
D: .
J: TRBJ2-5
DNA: TGTGCCAGCAGTCCCGACAGGTTCGGGGGGACCCAGTACTTC
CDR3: CASSPDRFGGTQYF

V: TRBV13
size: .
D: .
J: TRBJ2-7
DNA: TGTGCCAGCAGCTTAAGACCGGGAGACGAGCAGTACTTC
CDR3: CASSLRPGDEQYF

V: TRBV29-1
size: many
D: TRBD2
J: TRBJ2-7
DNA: TGCAGCGCCGGGGGGGACTACGAGCAGTACTTC
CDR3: CSAGGDYEQYF

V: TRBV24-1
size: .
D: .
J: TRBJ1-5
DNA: TGTGCCACCAGTGATACCGCCCAGCCCCAGCATTTT
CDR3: CATSDTAQPQHF

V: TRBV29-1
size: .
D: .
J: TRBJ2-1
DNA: TGCAGCGTTGAAGGGAGGCCGAGCTCCTACAATGAGCAGTTCTTC
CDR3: CSVEGRPSSYNEQFF

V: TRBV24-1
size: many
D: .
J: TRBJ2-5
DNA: TGTGCCACGGGCAACGGGGGGCTAGAGACCCAGTACTTC
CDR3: CATGNGGLETQYF

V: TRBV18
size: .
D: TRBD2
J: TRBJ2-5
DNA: TGTGCCAGCTCACCACCTAGACTAGCGGGAGGCCTGGAGGGAGAGACCCAGTACTTC
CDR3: CASSPPRLAGGLEGETQYF

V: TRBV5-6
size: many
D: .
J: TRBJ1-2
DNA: TGTGCCAGCAGCCTCCCTACAGGGTTGGGGCTCTATGGCTACACCTTC
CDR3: CASSLPTGLGLYGYTF

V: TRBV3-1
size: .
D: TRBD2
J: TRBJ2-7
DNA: TGTGCCAGCAGCCAAGATTCTAGCGGCTACGAGCAGTACTTC
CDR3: CASSQDSSGYEQYF

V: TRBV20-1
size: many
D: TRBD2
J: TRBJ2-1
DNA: TGCAGTGCTAGAGATCCGGCGGGAGGGCCGGGTTATGAGCAGTTCTTC
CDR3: CSARDPAGGPGYEQFF

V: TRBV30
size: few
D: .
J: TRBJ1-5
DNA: TGTGCCTGGAGGGGCGTAGGGGGCAATCAGCCCCAGCATTTT
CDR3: CAWRGVGGNQPQHF

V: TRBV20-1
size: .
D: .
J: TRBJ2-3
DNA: TGCAGTGCCCCCCGGGTCGGGGTTTGGGCAGATACGCAGTATTTT
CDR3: CSAPRVGVWADTQYF

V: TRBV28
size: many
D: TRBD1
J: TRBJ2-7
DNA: TGTGCCAGCAGTGATCGACAGGGCTACTACGAGCAGTACTTC
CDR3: CASSDRQGYYEQYF

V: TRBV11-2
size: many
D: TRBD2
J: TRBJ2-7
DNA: TGTGCCAGCAGCTTAGACGAACTAGCGGCTTACGAGCAGTACTTC
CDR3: CASSLDELAAYEQYF

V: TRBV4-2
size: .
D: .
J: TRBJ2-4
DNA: TGTGCCAGCAGCCAAGAATGGGGTAAAGACAAAAACATTCAGTACTTC
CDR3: CASSQEWGKDKNIQYF

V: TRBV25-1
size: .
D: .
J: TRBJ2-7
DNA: TGTGCCAGCAGTGAGGTGAGCTACGAGCAGTACTTC
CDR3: CASSEVSYEQYF

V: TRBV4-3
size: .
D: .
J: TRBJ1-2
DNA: .
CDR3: CASSPHRNTEAFFGQFNYGYTF

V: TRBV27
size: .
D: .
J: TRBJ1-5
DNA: TGTGCCAGCAGTTTTTCCCCTTATAGCAATCAGCCCCAGCATTTT
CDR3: CASSFSPYSNQPQHF

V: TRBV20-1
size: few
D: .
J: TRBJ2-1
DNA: TGCAGTGCTAGCGTCCCCCGGGGGGAGCAGTTCTTC
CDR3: CSASVPRGEQFF

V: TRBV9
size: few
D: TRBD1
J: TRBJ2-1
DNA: TGTGCCAGCAGCCCTCAGGGGGACCCCGGGTGGAATGAGCAGTTCTTC
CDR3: CASSPQGDPGWNEQFF

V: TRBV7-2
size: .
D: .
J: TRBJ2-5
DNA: TGTGCCAGCAGCCCCCCCCAGGGGGAGACCCAGTACTTC
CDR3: CASSPPQGETQYF

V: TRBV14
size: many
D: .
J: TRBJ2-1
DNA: TGTGCCAGCAGCCAAGAAGCAGGGAGCTCCTACAATGAGCAGTTCTTC
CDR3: CASSQEAGSSYNEQFF

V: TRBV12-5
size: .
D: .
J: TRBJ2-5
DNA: TGTGCTAGTGGTTCCCGACGGACCACCGGATCAAATGAGCAGTACTTC
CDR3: CASGSRRTTGSNEQYF

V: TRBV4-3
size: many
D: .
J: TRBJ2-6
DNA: TGCGCCAGCAGCCAAGGAGGGACTGGGGCCAACGTCCTGACTTTC
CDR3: CASSQGGTGANVLTF

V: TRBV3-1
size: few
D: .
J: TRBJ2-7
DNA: TGTGCCAGCAGCCGCGTGGGGAGGAGCGAGCAGTACTTC
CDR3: CASSRVGRSEQYF

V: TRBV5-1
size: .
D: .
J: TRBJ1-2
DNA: TGCGCCAGCAGCTGTGACACAGCTAACTATGGCTACACCTTC
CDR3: CASSCDTANYGYTF

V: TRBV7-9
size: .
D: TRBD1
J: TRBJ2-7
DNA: TGTGCCAGCAGCTTAGCGCAGGGACAGGGCTACGAGCAGTACTTC
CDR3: CASSLAQGQGYEQYF

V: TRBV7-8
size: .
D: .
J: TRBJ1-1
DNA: TGTGCCAGCAGCCAACGGGACAACCAACCCACTGAAGCTTTCTTT
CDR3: CASSQRDNQPTEAFF

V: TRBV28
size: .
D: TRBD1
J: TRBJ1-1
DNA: TGTGCCAGCAGTTTAGACAGGGGGCGGACTGAAGCTTTCTTT
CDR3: CASSLDRGRTEAFF

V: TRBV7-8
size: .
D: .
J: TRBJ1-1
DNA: TGTGCCTGCAGCCAGGTGGGGGCCTTCACTGAAGCTTTCTTT
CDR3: CACSQVGAFTEAFF

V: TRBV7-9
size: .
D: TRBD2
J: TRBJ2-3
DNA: TGTGCCAGCAGCTTGTTGTCTAGCGGCCCCTCCGATACGCAGTATTTT
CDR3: CASSLLSSGPSDTQYF

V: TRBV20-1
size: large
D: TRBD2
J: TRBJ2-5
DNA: TGCAGTGCTAGTCGGGATAGCGGGACGCAAGAGACCCAGTACTTC
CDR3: CSASRDSGTQETQYF

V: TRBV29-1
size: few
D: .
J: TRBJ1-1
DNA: TGCAGCGGGGGGGCTCATGGCGGGCCTGAAGCTTTCTTT
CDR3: CSGGAHGGPEAFF